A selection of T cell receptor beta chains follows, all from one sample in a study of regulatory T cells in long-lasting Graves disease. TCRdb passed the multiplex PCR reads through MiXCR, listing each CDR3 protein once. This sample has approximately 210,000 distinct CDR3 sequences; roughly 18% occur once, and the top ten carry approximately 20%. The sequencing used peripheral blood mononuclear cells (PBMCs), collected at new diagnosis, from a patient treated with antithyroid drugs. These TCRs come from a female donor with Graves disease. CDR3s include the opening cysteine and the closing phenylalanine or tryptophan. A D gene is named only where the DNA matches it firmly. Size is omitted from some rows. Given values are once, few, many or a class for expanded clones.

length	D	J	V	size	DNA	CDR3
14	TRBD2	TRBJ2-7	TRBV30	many	TGTGCCTGGAAGTTTGGGGGGGTCTCCTACGAGCAGTACTTC	CAWKFGGVSYEQYF
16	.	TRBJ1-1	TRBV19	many	TGTGCCAGTAGTATGGAGGGACAAATCATGAACACTGAAGCTTTCTTT	CASSMEGQIMNTEAFF
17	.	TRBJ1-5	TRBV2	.	TGTGCCAGCAGTGGGGGACTCAGGTTGCTCCCGGGGCAGCCCCAGCATTTT	CASSGGLRLLPGQPQHF
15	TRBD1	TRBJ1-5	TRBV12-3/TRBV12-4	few	TGTGCCAGCACCGCGGACAGGGCTAGCAATCAGCCCCAGCATTTT	CASTADRASNQPQHF
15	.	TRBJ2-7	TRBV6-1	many	TGTGCCAGCAGTGGAACACGTCTGTCCGGATACGAGCAGTACTTC	CASSGTRLSGYEQYF
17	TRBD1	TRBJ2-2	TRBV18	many	TGTGCCAGCTCACTGCGGACAGGGACCACGAACACCGGGGAGCTGTTTTTT	CASSLRTGTTNTGELFF
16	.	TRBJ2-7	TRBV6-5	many	TGTGCCAGCAGTTACCCGTACGAGAGGAGCTCCTACGAGCAGTACTTC	CASSYPYERSSYEQYF
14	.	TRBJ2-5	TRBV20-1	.	TGCAGTGCTAGTCGGCTAGCGTCAGTTGAGACCCAGTACTTC	CSASRLASVETQYF
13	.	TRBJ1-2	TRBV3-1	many	TGTGCCAGCAGCCTCGGTCCCAACGGGGGCTACACCTTC	CASSLGPNGGYTF
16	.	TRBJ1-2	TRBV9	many	TGTGCCAGCAGCGTAGTGGGATCGACACGGAGCTATGGCTACACCTTC	CASSVVGSTRSYGYTF
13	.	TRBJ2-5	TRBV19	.	TGTGCCAGTGGTATGAACGGCCAAGAGACCCAGTACTTC	CASGMNGQETQYF
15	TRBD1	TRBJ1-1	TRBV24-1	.	TGTGCCACCAGTGACGCCGGGACAGGGGACACTGAAGCTTTCTTT	CATSDAGTGDTEAFF
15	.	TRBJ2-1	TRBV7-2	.	TGTGCCAGCAGCTCGGACGGTACTTCCTACAATGAGCAGTTCTTC	CASSSDGTSYNEQFF
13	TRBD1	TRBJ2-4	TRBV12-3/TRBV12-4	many	TGTGCCAGCAGCCCTGACAGGGGTGACATTCAGTACTTC	CASSPDRGDIQYF
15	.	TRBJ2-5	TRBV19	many	TGTGCCAGTAGTTCTTCGGGACAAGGATCGGAGACCCAGTACTTC	CASSSSGQGSETQYF
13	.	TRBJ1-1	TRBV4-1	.	TGTGCCAGCAGCCAAGATTTCAGCACTGAAGCTTTCTTT	CASSQDFSTEAFF
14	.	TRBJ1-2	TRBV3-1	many	TGTGCCAGCAGCCAAGAGGGAGGCACGTATGGCTACACCTTC	CASSQEGGTYGYTF
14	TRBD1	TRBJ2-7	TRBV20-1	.	TGCAGTGCTAGAGACGGACAGGGCGACCACGAGCAGTACTTC	CSARDGQGDHEQYF
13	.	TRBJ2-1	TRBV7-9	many	TGTGCCAGCAGCCCGGGACTGGACAATGAGCAGTTCTTC	CASSPGLDNEQFF
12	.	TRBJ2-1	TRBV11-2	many	TGTGCCAGCAGCCGTCTCGCGGGGGCGCAGTTCTTC	CASSRLAGAQFF
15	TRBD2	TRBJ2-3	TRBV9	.	TGTGCCAGCAGCGTTAGCGGGAGGAAAACGGATACGCAGTATTTT	CASSVSGRKTDTQYF
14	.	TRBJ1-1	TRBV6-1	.	TGTGCCAGCAGGCCAGGGGCCTGGAACACTGAAGCTTTCTTT	CASRPGAWNTEAFF
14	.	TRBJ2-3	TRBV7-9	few	TGTGCCAGCAGCGAAGGGAGGAGCACAGATACGCAGTATTTT	CASSEGRSTDTQYF
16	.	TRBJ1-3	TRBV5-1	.	TGCGCCAGCAGCACCGGACGCTTGGAGTCTGGAAACACCATATATTTT	CASSTGRLESGNTIYF
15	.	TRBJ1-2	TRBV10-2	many	TGCGCCAGCAGTGAGTCGCGACGAGGGGACTATGGCTACACCTTC	CASSESRRGDYGYTF
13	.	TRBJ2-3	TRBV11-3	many	TGTGCCAGCAGCTTTTGGCGGACAGATACGCAGTATTTT	CASSFWRTDTQYF
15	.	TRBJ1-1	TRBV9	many	TGTGCCAGCAGCGTAGTGTGGGAGGGGGGCACTGAAGCTTTCTTT	CASSVVWEGGTEAFF
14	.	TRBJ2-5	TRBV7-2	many	TGTGCCAGCAGCTTCGGCCCGGTACAAGAGACCCAGTACTTC	CASSFGPVQETQYF
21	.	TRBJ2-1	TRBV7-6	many	TGTGCCAGCAGCTTAGCTAGGTCAGAGCGTGGCGGAGGGCCTAGGGGCAATGAGCAGTTCTTC	CASSLARSERGGGPRGNEQFF
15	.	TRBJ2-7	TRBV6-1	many	TGTGCCAGCAGTGTGGGCACCAGGAGCTCCTACGAGCAGTACTTC	CASSVGTRSSYEQYF
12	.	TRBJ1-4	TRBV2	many	TGTGCCAGCAGTGACGGGAATGAAAAACTGTTTTTT	CASSDGNEKLFF
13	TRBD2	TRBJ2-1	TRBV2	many	TGTGCCAGCGGGGGGGGACTAGCCACACCCCAGTTCTTC	CASGGGLATPQFF
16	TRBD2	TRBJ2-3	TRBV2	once	TGTGCCAGCAGGCCGGGACTAGCGGGGTTCACAGATACGCAGTATTTT	CASRPGLAGFTDTQYF
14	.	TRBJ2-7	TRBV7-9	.	TGTGCTAGCAGCCCCCGCAGGGCACCCTACGAGCAGTACTTC	CASSPRRAPYEQYF
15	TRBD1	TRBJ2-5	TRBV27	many	TGTGCCAGCAGTTTAGGACAGGGGGGCGGAGAGACCCAGTACTTC	CASSLGQGGGETQYF
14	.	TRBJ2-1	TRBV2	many	TGTGCCAGCAATGGAGCGAGCTCCTACAATGAGCAGTTCTTC	CASNGASSYNEQFF
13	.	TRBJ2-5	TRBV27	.	TGTGCCAGCAGTATAAGACTAGATGGGACCCAGTACTTC	CASSIRLDGTQYF
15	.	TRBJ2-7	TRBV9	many	TGTGCCAGCAGCGTCAAGGACTTGAGCTCCTACGAGCAGTACTTC	CASSVKDLSSYEQYF
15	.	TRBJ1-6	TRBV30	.	TGTGCCGGGACTGTGGGGAGCTCCTATAATTCACCCCTCCACTTT	CAGTVGSSYNSPLHF
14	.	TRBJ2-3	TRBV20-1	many	TGCAGTGCTATACAGGCCGCTCTCACAGATACGCAGTATTTT	CSAIQAALTDTQYF
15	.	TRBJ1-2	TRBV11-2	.	TGTGCCAGCAGCTCCGGACTCGGGACAAGCTATGGCTACACCTTC	CASSSGLGTSYGYTF
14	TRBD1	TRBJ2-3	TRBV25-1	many	TGTGCCAGCAGTGACCGGGACAGGGGTGGAACGCAGTATTTT	CASSDRDRGGTQYF
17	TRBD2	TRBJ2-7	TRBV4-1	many	TGCGCCAGCAGCCAACAGGGGGTGGTTAGCGGGAGGTACGAGCAGTACTTC	CASSQQGVVSGRYEQYF
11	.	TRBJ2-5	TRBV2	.	TGTGCCAGCAACCTGGAAGAGACCCAGTACTTC	CASNLEETQYF
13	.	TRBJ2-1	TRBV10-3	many	TGTGCCATCAGTGGGCGGACCTACAATGAGCAGTTCTTC	CAISGRTYNEQFF
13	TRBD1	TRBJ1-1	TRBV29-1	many	TGCAGCGTTCATGACAGGGCGAACACTGAAGCTTTCTTT	CSVHDRANTEAFF
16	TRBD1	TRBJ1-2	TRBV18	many	TGTGCCAGCTCACCACCTTACTCACAGGGGAACTATGGCTACACCTTC	CASSPPYSQGNYGYTF
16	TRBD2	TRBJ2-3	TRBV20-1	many	TGCAGTGCTAGAGATGGGGGGACTAGACGCACAGATACGCAGTATTTT	CSARDGGTRRTDTQYF